This entry is about one T cell receptor beta chain. This sample was taken from a study of cytomegalovirus exposure and HLA in healthy donors. The CDR3 is 17 amino acids. Germline values: CDR1 MGHRA, CDR2 YSYEKL. The V segment lost 5 bases and the J segment 4 bases; nucleotides outside the gene matches: 16. It was with 60 Vbeta and 13 Jbeta primers that the PCR ran. Measured with immunoSEQ multiplex PCR; TCRdb has only the in-frame clones, and not every one. In the table there are 150,000 or so clones, over 65% of which are singletons. V usage is TRBV4-1 and J usage is TRBJ1-2; 7 bases map to TRBD1. This clonotype was sampled from a man aged 30-40 years in good health and CMV-seronegative. Sequencing used PBMCs. This chain's CDR3 is CASSYSGSGGAGYGYTF. The CDR3 nucleotides are TGCGCCAGCAGCTATTCCGGGTCAGGGGGTGCTGGCTATGGCTACACCTTC.